This T cell receptor (beta chain) was observed in a study of T cell responses to AZD1222 COVID-19 vaccine. Some clones are missing from TCRdb's copy, which holds only in-frame ones; the method was immunoSEQ multiplex PCR. Of roughly 160,000 clones listed, around 90% were seen once; the top ten hold about 4.6%. Between the trimmed V and J ends, which lost 5 bases and 4 bases, there was a span of 9 bases. The CDR3 is 12 residues long. The chain links TRBV12-3 or TRBV12-4 to TRBJ2-7, with no clear D. The clonotype comes from an adult in good health. Sequencing used peripheral blood, obtained on day 0 of MenACWY control vaccination. CDR3 region: CASSPRSYEQYF. Written as DNA, the CDR3 is TGTGCCAGCAGTCCCCGGAGTTACGAGCAGTACTTC.